This T cell receptor beta chain originates from a study of T cells after yellow fever vaccination. One entry per CDR3 protein results from TCRdb running MiXCR on the 5' RACE reads. Seen here are roughly 250,000 distinct CDR3 sequences, 10% to 15% observed once, and the top ten hold about 0.54%. The CDR3 loop spans 15 amino acids. Germline V gene sequence: CDR1 DFQATT, CDR2 SNEGSKA (reference sequence). Trimming pared 2 bases from V and 0 bases from J, leaving 12 bases between. This clonotype appeared many times. V and J are TRBV20-1 and TRBJ2-3; D is perhaps TRBD2 (6 bases). Sequences were derived from CD4+ T cells sorted from PBMCs, sampled 45 days after the yellow fever booster vaccination. The receptor was derived from a young man who received the YFV17D yellow fever vaccine. CDR3 loop: CSARSPGTSTDTQYF. The CDR3 nucleotides read TGCAGTGCTAGATCCCCCGGGACTAGCACAGATACGCAGTATTTT.